These T cell receptor beta chains were read from a single sample in a study of OX40 agonist ivuxolimab in advanced cancers. Assay: immunoSEQ multiplex PCR; the TCRdb copy retains only in-frame clones and omits some. Of over 50,000 clones listed, 70% to 90% are singletons. The sequenced sample was CD4+ or CD8+ T cells sorted from blood, obtained in a trial of the OX40 agonist ivuxolimab. The receptors originated from an adult with an advanced solid tumor such as melanoma, head and neck, liver or kidney cancer. The conserved cysteine and the conserved F or W are not part of the CDR3 here. Each record gives: V gene, clone size, J gene, CDR3 protein. Some rows mark clone size as missing; the rest say once, few, many or name a class of expanded clone.

TRBV5-6,NA,TRBJ2-7,ASSLLASELYEQY
TRBV4-2,NA,TRBJ1-2,ASSQDTGEENGYT
TRBV5-1,NA,TRBJ2-7,ASSLWRVNYEQY
TRBV6-5,NA,NA,ASSYGDSSYEQY
TRBV9,NA,TRBJ1-2,ASSVAAGSYT
TRBV4-3,NA,TRBJ2-1,ASSQDGTSGYNEQF
TRBV5-8,NA,TRBJ2-1,ASSLGEVEQF
TRBV10-2,NA,TRBJ2-7,ASNDPGQGYEQY
TRBV7-2,NA,TRBJ2-5,ASRRGLYPEQY
TRBV4-1,NA,TRBJ1-5,ASSRGDSSNQPQH
TRBV15,NA,TRBJ2-5,ATRDTGLETQY
TRBV6-1,once,TRBJ1-5,ASSQDGNQPQH
TRBV5-1,NA,TRBJ2-7,ASSLGVAGIYEQY
TRBV27,NA,TRBJ2-7,ASSLAVGTTVYEQY
TRBV19,once,TRBJ2-7,ASSIDRGYEQY
TRBV5-1,NA,TRBJ2-7,ASSSGTGRIYEQY
TRBV25-1,few,TRBJ2-1,ASSDGTSNEQF
TRBV6-4,NA,TRBJ2-1,ASSEVAGDHSSYNEQF
TRBV30,NA,TRBJ1-1,AWSTDGAEAF
TRBV11-3,NA,TRBJ2-1,ASSPTHRATYNEQF
TRBV23-1,NA,TRBJ2-1,ASSPSDNEQF
TRBV7-2,NA,TRBJ2-5,ASSDSDAQY
TRBV10-2,NA,TRBJ2-1,ASSESGLYEQF
TRBV28,NA,TRBJ2-5,ASSLHSGRAQETQY
TRBV19,NA,TRBJ1-1,ASSGRQGTEAF
TRBV14,NA,TRBJ2-3,ASSQGAWNTDTQY
TRBV29-1,NA,TRBJ2-1,SVPRARLAGQSSYNEQF
TRBV11-2,NA,TRBJ2-2,ASSAAGLALNTGELF
TRBV7-6,NA,TRBJ2-3,ASSSIAGGLTDTQY
TRBV27,NA,TRBJ2-3,ASSLWAKVTDTQY
TRBV7-9,once,TRBJ2-2,ASSFPGLASNTGELF
TRBV27,NA,TRBJ2-2,ASSFNPENTGELF
TRBV7-9,NA,TRBJ2-1,ASTRPAGVWHEQF
TRBV6-6,NA,TRBJ2-7,ASTVVRDNPYEQY
TRBV4-3,NA,TRBJ2-1,ASSQGRDFYNEQF
TRBV5-6,few,TRBJ1-1,ASSLGMELEAF
TRBV11-2,NA,TRBJ2-7,ASSLAPSGNEQY
TRBV19,once,NA,ASSYETVTYNEQF
TRBV4-2,NA,TRBJ2-3,ASREGTDTQY
TRBV4-3,NA,TRBJ2-3,ASSQDQGTSGWRSTDTQY
TRBV5-1,NA,TRBJ2-7,ASNSWPALWTEQY
TRBV9,NA,TRBJ1-5,ASSKGASNQPQH
TRBV7-9,NA,TRBJ1-1,ASSLPLMNTEAF
TRBV7-9,once,TRBJ2-1,ASSLMLAGEYNEQF
TRBV6-6,NA,TRBJ1-4,ASSYLGPAPREKLF
TRBV5-6,NA,TRBJ2-7,ASSLAGGRFEQY
TRBV6-1,NA,TRBJ1-4,ASVGELDEKLF
TRBV19,few,TRBJ2-1,ASSHSASGYNEQF
TRBV9,NA,TRBJ2-7,ASSVAGAAARGEQY
TRBV6-5,NA,TRBJ1-1,ASSYVMNTEAF
TRBV27,NA,TRBJ2-1,ASSSDLAVSSYNEQF
TRBV4-2,NA,TRBJ2-5,ASSQPQELSETQY
TRBV7-6,once,TRBJ2-5,ASSLGRGGGSGQETQY
TRBV6-5,NA,TRBJ2-1,ASSLNSGSLYNEQF
TRBV7-6,NA,TRBJ2-1,ASSLGTVHEQF